Below, 15 T cell receptor beta chains from the same sample are listed, as sequenced in a study of response to subunit inactivated influenza vaccine. TCRdb processed the RT-PCR reads anew with MiXCR; each CDR3 protein has one entry. The sample records about 800,000 distinct CDR3 sequences, 21% being singletons. Here the sequenced sample was PBMCs from blood, taken 4 to 6 days after vaccination. These receptors were collected from a man aged 45 to 65 who received an inactivated influenza vaccine.

This clonotype was detected only a few times. This rearrangement joins TRBV6-2 or TRBV6-3 to TRBJ2-1; no firm D call. V was clipped by 11 bases and J by 4 bases, with 12 bases between them. The CDR3 sequence is 12 residues long. Germline lookup yields CDR1 MNHEY and CDR2 SVGEGT. CDR3: CAVQIAYNEQFF. The DNA for the CDR3 is TGTGCCGTCCAGATTGCTTACAATGAGCAGTTCTTC.

This clonotype came up a few times. This chain joins TRBV4-3 and TRBJ1-2, with D possibly TRBD1 on 5 matching bases. Trimming removed 2 bases at V and 7 bases at J, with 14 bases between. The V gene's germline CDR1 is LGHNA and CDR2 YSLEER. The CDR3 length is 14 residues. Written as DNA, the CDR3 is TGCGCCAGCAGCCAATCGGCAGGGTTGGGTGGCTACACCTTC. Its translation: CASSQSAGLGGYTF.

The chain is built from TRBV5-1 and TRBJ2-7; perhaps TRBD2 as D (6 bases). Trimming stripped 2 bases from V and 2 bases from J, with 8 bases between. This CDR3 is built from 13 residues. From germline, CDR1 is SGHRS and CDR2 YFSETQ. CDR3 in amino acids: CASSFREAYEQYF. The CDR3 coding sequence is TGCGCCAGCAGCTTCAGGGAGGCCTACGAGCAGTACTTC.

This clonotype was picked up a small number of times. The genes are TRBV12-3 or TRBV12-4 and TRBJ2-2; the match to TRBD2 covers 9 bases. CDR3 length equals 16 residues. Trimming took 3 bases from V and 7 from J; bases not matched to a gene: 9. In DNA, the CDR3 is TGTGCCAGCAGTTTCTTGGCGGGAGGGCCTGGCGGGGAGCTGTTTTTT. Translating it yields CASSFLAGGPGGELFF.

V and J are TRBV25-1 and TRBJ2-5; D possibly corresponds to TRBD2 (6 bases). With 2 bases removed from V and 0 bases from J, the gap between germline ends came to 13 bases. Germline CDR1 MGHDK, CDR2 SYGVNS. The CDR3 has 16 amino acids. The CDR3, as DNA: TGTGCCAGCAGTGAAGTCCATGGAGGGTACCAAGAGACCCAGTACTTC. This codes for CASSEVHGGYQETQYF.

This clonotype was observed a few times. The chain is built from TRBV7-6 and TRBJ2-1, with D possibly being TRBD1 (5 bases). V was clipped by 3 bases and J by 8 bases, with 20 bases between them. The CDR3 loop spans 16 amino acids. The germline gives CDR1 SGHVS, CDR2 FNYEAQ. The CDR3 DNA reads as TGTGCCAGCAGCTTGGCGATGGTAGGGGTGAATTATGAGCAGTTCTTC. This sequence encodes CASSLAMVGVNYEQFF.

This clonotype was counted a few times. The V call is TRBV20-1, the J call TRBJ2-1; 13 bases fit TRBD2. The V segment lost 4 bases and the J segment 9 bases; nucleotides outside the gene matches: 9. The CDR3 covers 15 residues. The germline CDR1 and CDR2 sequences are DFQATT and SNEGSKA (reference sequence). CDR3 region: CSATGLAGDWGEQFF. Here the CDR3 DNA reads TGCAGTGCTACCGGACTAGCGGGGGACTGGGGTGAGCAGTTCTTC.

The chain employs TRBV7-2 and TRBJ2-7, with 10 bases that match TRBD2. Trimming cost V 1 base and J 3 bases; bases outside gene matches: 3. Germline CDR1 reads SGHTA; CDR2 reads FQGNSA. The CDR3 totals 15 residues. The CDR3: CASSLVAGGHYEQYF. CDR3 nucleotide sequence: TGTGCCAGCAGCTTAGTAGCGGGGGGACACTACGAGCAGTACTTC.

The chain links TRBV6-1 to TRBJ1-1; the D is unclear. The CDR3 extends over 12 amino acids. The germline V and J ends were trimmed by 5 bases and 8 bases, with 12 bases remaining between them. The germline V gene has CDR1 MNHNS and CDR2 SASEGT. The CDR3 bases are TGTGCCAGCAGTTCGGACCTGAGAGAAGCTTTCTTT. This sequence encodes CASSSDLREAFF.

The chain has TRBV20-1 and TRBJ2-7, with 7 bases that match TRBD2. J lost 2 bases, V lost 1 base, and 8 bases had no gene match. The CDR3 consists of 15 residues. CDR1 and CDR2 from the germline V gene are DFQATT and SNEGSKA (reference sequence). The CDR3 protein is CSARVWRGNPYEQYF. The CDR3 DNA reads as TGCAGTGCTAGAGTATGGCGGGGGAATCCCTACGAGCAGTACTTC.

This clonotype was seen at least ten times. The chain has TRBV12-3 or TRBV12-4 and TRBJ2-3, with unresolved D. The CDR3 totals 13 residues. Trimming stripped 6 bases from V and 0 bases from J, with 7 bases between. CDR3 in amino acids: CASSPDSTDTQYF. DNA of the CDR3: TGTGCCAGCAGCCCGGACAGCACAGATACGCAGTATTTT.

The chain couples TRBV5-1 to TRBJ2-5, with TRBD2 matching 8 bases. Germline V gene lookup returns CDR1 SGHRS and CDR2 YFSETQ. The V segment lost 2 bases and the J segment 4 bases; nucleotides outside the gene matches: 7. The CDR3 loop spans 15 amino acids. The DNA for the CDR3 is TGCGCCAGCAGCTTCACTAGCGGCCAAGGAGAGACCCAGTACTTC. It codes for CASSFTSGQGETQYF.

V gene TRBV9 combines with J gene TRBJ2-1; TRBD2 matches 8 bases. The trim removed 0 bases at V and 4 bases at J, leaving 9 bases unmatched. CDR3 length: 17 amino acids. CDR1 and CDR2 (germline): SGDLS, YYNGEE. CDR3 loop: CASSVGTSGPPYNEQFF. CDR3 coding DNA: TGTGCCAGCAGCGTAGGAACTAGCGGACCGCCTTACAATGAGCAGTTCTTC.

The chain couples TRBV3-1 to TRBJ1-3; D unclear. The CDR3 totals 15 residues. Trimming left V 4 bases short and J 0 bases short, with 10 bases between. Germline lookup yields CDR1 LGHDT and CDR2 YNNKEL (reference sequence). The CDR3 bases are TGTGCCAGCAGCCTCGACATCATCTCTGGAAACACCATATATTTT. Translated: CASSLDIISGNTIYF.

This clonotype has a handful of counts. V is TRBV7-8 and J is TRBJ2-4, with 8 positions matching TRBD2. The junction had 13 bases not matched to a gene; V was cut back by 3 bases and J by 0 bases. The CDR3 totals 19 residues. Germline-derived CDR1 and CDR2 are SGHVS and FQNEAQ. DNA of the CDR3: TGTGCCAGCAGCTTCGATCCCCTACGGGGGGGCCTAGCCAAAAACATTCAGTACTTC. This gives the protein CASSFDPLRGGLAKNIQYF.